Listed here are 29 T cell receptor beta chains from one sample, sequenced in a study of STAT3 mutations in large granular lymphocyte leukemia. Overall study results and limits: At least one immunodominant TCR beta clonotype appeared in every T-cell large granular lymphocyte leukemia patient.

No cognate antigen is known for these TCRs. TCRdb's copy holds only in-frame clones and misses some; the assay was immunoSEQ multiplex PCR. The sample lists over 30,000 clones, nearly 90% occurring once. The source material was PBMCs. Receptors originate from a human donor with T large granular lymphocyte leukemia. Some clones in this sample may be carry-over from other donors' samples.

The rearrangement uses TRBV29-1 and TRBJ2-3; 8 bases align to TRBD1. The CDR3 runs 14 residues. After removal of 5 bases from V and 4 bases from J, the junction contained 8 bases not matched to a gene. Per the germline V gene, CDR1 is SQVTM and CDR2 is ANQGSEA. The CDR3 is CSVLPQGAADTQYF. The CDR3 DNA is TGCAGCGTTTTACCCCAGGGGGCGGCAGATACGCAGTATTTT.

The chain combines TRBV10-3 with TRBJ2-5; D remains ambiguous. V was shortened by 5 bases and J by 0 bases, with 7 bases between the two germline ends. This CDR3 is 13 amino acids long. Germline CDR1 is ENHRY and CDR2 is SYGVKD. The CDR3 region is CAISSKYQETQYF. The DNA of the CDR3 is TGTGCCATCAGTAGCAAGTACCAAGAGACCCAGTACTTC.

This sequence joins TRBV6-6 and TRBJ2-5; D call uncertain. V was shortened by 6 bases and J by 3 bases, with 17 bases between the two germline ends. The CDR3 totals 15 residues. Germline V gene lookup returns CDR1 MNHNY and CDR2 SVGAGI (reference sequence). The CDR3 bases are TGTGCCAGCAGCACGAAAGCAGGCCCGGAAGAGACCCAGTACTTC. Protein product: CASSTKAGPEETQYF.

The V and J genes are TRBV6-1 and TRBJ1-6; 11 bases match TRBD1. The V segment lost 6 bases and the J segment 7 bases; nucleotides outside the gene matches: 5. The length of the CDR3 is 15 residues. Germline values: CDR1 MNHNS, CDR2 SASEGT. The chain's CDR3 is CASRGTGGWNSPLHF. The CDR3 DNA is TGTGCCAGCAGGGGGACAGGGGGGTGGAATTCACCCCTCCACTTT.

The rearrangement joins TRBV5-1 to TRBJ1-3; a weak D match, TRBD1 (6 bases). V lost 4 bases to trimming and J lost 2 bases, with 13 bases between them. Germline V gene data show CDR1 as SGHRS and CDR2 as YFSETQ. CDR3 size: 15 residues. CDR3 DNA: TGCGCCAGCAGCCACGAACAGGGTCCTGGAAACACCATATATTTT. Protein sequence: CASSHEQGPGNTIYF.

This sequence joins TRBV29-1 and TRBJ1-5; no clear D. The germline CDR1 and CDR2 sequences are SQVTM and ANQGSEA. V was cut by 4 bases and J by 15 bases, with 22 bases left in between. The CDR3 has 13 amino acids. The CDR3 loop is CSVGVNEEGSRHF. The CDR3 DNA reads TGCAGCGTTGGAGTTAATGAGGAAGGGTCAAGGCATTTT.

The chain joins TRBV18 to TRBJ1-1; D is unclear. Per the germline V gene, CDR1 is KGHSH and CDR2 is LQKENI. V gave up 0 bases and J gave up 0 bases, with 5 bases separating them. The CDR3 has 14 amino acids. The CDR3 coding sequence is TGTGCCAGCTCACCACCGGCGGTGAACACTGAAGCTTTCTTT. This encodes CASSPPAVNTEAFF.

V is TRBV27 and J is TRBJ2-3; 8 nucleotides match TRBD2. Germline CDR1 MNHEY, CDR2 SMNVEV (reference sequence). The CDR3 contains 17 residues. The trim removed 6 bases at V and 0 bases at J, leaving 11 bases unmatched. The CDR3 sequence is CASSRRPGLESTDTQYF. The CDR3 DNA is TGTGCCAGCAGCCGGCGCCCGGGACTAGAGAGCACAGATACGCAGTATTTT.

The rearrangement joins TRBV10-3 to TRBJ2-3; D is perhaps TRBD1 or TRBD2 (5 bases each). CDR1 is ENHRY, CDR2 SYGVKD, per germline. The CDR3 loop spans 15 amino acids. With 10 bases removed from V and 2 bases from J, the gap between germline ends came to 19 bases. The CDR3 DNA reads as TGTGCCACCTCCACCGGGACGGGGTTCACAGATACGCAGTATTTT. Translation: CATSTGTGFTDTQYF.

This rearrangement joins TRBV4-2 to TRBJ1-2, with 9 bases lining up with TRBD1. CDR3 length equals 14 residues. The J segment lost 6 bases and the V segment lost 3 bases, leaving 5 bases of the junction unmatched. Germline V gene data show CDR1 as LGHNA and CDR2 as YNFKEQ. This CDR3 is CASSHGGQGHGYTF. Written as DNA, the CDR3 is TGTGCCAGCAGCCATGGGGGACAGGGCCATGGCTACACCTTC.

The CDR3 DNA reads as TGTGCCAGCAGTTCAACAGGGGCCCTCACAGATACGCAGTATTTT. Its translation: CASSSTGALTDTQYF. This rearrangement joins TRBV25-1 to TRBJ2-3, with 7 nucleotides matching TRBD1. The V gene's germline CDR1 is MGHDK and CDR2 SYGVNS. V trimming: 5 bases; J trimming: 2 bases; junction bases outside the gene matches: 7. This CDR3 spans 15 amino acids.

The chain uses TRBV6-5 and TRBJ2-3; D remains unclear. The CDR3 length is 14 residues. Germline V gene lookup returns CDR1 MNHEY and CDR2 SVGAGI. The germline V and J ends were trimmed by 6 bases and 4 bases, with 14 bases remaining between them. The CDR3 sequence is CASSSAQFPDTQYF. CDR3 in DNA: TGTGCCAGCAGCTCGGCCCAGTTTCCAGATACGCAGTATTTT.

CDR3 sequence (DNA): TGTGCCAGCACTCGAGAGGGGCAGGGGAGTCAGCCCCAGCATTTT. Translated, it gives CASTREGQGSQPQHF. The rearrangement links TRBV6-1 to TRBJ1-5; a possible D gene is TRBD1 (6 bases). There are 15 residues in the CDR3. V lost 7 bases and J lost 6, with 19 bases in between. Germline V gene data show CDR1 as MNHNS and CDR2 as SASEGT.

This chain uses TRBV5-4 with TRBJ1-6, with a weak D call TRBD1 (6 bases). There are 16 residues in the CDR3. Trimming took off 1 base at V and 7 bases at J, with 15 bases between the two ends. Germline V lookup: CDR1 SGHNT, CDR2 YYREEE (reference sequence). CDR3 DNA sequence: TGTGCCAGCAGCTTGCGGATCGGACAGCTGAATTCACCCCTCCACTTT. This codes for CASSLRIGQLNSPLHF.

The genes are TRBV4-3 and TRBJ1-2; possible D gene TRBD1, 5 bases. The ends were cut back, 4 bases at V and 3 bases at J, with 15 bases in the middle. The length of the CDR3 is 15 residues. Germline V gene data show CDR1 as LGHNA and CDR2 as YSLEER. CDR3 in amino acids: CASSLRRDPHYGYTF. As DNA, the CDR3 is TGCGCCAGCAGCCTCCGGAGGGACCCTCACTATGGCTACACCTTC.

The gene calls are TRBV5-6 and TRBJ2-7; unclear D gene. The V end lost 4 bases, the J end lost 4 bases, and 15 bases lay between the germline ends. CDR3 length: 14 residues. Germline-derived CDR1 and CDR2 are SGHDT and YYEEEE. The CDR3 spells CASSTSPRAYEQYV. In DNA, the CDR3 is TGTGCCAGCAGCACGAGCCCTCGGGCGTACGAGCAGTACGTC.

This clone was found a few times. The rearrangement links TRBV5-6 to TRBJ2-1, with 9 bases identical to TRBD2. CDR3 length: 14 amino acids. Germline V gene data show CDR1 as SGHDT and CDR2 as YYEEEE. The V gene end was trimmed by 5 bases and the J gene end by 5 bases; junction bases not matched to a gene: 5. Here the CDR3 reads CASSLAGGHNEQFF. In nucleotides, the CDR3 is TGTGCCAGCAGTCTCGCGGGGGGGCACAATGAGCAGTTCTTC.

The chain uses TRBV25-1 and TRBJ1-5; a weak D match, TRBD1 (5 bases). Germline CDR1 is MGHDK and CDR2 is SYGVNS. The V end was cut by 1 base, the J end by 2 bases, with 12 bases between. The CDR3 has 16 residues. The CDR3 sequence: CASSESGGTGNQPQHF. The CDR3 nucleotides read TGTGCCAGCAGTGAATCTGGAGGGACGGGCAATCAGCCCCAGCATTTT.

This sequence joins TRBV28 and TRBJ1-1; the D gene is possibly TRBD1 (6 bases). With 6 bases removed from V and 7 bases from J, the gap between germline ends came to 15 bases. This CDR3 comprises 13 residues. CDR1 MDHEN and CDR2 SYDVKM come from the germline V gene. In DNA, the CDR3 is TGTGCCAGCAGCCGTGGACAGACACTTGAAGCTTTCTTT. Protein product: CASSRGQTLEAFF.

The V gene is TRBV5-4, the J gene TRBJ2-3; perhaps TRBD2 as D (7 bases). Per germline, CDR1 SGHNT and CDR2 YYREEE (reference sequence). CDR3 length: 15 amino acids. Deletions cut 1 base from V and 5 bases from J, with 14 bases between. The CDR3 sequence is CASSLSGGGEDTQYF. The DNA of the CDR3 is TGTGCCAGCAGCTTGTCGGGGGGCGGGGAAGATACGCAGTATTTT. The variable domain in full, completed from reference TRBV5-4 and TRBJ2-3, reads ETGVTQSPTHLIKTRGQQVTLRCSSQSGHNTVSWYQQALGQGPQFIFQYYREEENGRGNFPPRFSGLQFPNYSSELNVNALELDDSALYLCASSLSGGGEDTQYFGPGTRLTVL.

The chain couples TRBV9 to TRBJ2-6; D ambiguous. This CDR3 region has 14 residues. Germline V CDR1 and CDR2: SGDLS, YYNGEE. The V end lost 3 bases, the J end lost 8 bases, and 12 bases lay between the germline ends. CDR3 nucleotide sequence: TGTGCCAGCAGCGCCCTCCACAATCCCAACGTCCTGACTTTC. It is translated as CASSALHNPNVLTF. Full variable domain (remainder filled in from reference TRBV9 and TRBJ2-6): DSGVTQTPKHLITATGQRVTLRCSPRSGDLSVYWYQQSLDQGLQFLIQYYNGEERAKGNILERFSAQQFPDLHSELNLSSLELGDSALYFCASSALHNPNVLTFGAGSRLTVL.

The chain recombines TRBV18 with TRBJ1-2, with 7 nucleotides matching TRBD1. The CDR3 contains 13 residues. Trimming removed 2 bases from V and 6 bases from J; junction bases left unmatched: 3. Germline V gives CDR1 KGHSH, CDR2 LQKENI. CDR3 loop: CASSPGTDNGYTF. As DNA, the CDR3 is TGTGCCAGCTCACCAGGGACAGACAATGGCTACACCTTC.

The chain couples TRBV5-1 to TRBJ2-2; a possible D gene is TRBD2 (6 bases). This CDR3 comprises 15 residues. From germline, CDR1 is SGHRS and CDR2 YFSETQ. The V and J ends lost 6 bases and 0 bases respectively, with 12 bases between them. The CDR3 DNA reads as TGCGCCAGCACCGGGACTTTCGCGAACACCGGGGAGCTGTTTTTT. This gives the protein CASTGTFANTGELFF. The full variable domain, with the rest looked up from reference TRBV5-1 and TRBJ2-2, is KAGVTQTPRYLIKTRGQQVTLSCSPISGHRSVSWYQQTPGQGLQFLFEYFSETQRNKGNFPGRFSGRQFSNSRSEMNVSTLELGDSALYLCASTGTFANTGELFFGEGSRLTVL.

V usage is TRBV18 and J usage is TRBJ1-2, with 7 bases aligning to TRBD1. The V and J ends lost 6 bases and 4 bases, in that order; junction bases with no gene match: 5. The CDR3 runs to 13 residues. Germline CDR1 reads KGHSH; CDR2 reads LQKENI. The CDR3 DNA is TGTGCCAGCTCCTTGGACAGGAGCTATGGCTACACCTTC. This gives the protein CASSLDRSYGYTF.

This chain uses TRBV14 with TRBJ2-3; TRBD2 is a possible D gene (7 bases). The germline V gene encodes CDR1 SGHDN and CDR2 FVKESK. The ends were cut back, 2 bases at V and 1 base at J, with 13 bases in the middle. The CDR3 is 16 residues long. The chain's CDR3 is CASSQLGGRGTDTQYF. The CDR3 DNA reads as TGTGCCAGCAGCCAACTGGGGGGGCGCGGCACAGATACGCAGTATTTT.

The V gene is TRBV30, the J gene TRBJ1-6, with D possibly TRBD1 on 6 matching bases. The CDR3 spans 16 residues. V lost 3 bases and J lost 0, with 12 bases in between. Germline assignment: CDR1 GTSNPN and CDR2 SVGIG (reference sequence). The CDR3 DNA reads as TGTGCCTGGAGCCCGGACAGCAGCTCCTATAATTCACCCCTCCACTTT. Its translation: CAWSPDSSSYNSPLHF.

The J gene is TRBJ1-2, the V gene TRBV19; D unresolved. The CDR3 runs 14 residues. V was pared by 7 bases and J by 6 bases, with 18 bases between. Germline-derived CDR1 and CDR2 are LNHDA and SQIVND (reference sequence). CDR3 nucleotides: TGTGCCAGTACCTCACTTCCGGGTTCCGATGGCTACACCTTC. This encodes CASTSLPGSDGYTF.

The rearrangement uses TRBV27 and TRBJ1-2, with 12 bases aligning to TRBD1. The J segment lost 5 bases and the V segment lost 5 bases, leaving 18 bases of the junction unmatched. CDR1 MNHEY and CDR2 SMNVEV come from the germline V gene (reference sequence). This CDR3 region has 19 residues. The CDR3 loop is CASSPLGIGTGGGSYGYTF. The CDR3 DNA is TGTGCCAGCAGTCCCCTGGGGATCGGGACAGGGGGCGGTTCGTATGGCTACACCTTC.

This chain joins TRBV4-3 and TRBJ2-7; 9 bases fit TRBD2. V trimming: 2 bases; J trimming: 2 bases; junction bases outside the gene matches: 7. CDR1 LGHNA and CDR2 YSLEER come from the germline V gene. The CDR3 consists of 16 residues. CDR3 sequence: CASSQTHLAGAYEQYF. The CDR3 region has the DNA TGCGCCAGCAGCCAAACACATTTAGCGGGGGCCTACGAGCAGTACTTC.